This entry is about one T cell receptor beta chain. What it binds is not known. These data belong to a study of shared clonotypes between healthy human individuals. Broader study findings: Generation of non-shared clonotypes was less probable than generation of clonotypes shared by all four donors.

A split of CD4+ cells into CD45RA+ naive and CD45RA-negative memory subsets was performed. Investigators spread the genomic DNA of each subset evenly over several immunoSEQ plates. Assay used: immunoSEQ multiplex PCR; TCRdb lists only in-frame clones, some missing. The profile shows some 2,400,000 clones, under 97% of them singletons. The sequence derives from a man aged 18 to 29 in good health. Sequenced: naive CD4+ T cells sorted from blood. Subset of the sample: CD45RA+ positively selected.

Written as DNA, the CDR3 is TGTGCCTGGAGTCGGAGGGATCAGCCCCAGCATTTT. Protein sequence: CAWSRRDQPQHF. The chain has TRBV30 and TRBJ1-5; D call uncertain. The CDR3 is 12 residues long. CDR1 is GTSNPN and CDR2 is SVGIG in the germline V gene (reference sequence). Trimming pared 2 bases from V and 5 bases from J, leaving 7 bases between.